This TCR beta chain was obtained from a study of T cells after yellow fever vaccination. Study details: Researchers used SMART-Seq v4 Ultra Low Input to prepare fractions that had low cell numbers.

This clonotype came up a few times. Its antigen is unknown. Study-wide results and limits: It was the secondary response that reached its peak faster, day 5 versus 15, but it was weaker.

TCR cDNA was made by 5'RACE template switching, adding a universal primer site and UMIs. TCRdb re-called the 5' RACE reads through MiXCR, storing one row per CDR3 protein. In the table there are hundreds of thousands of distinct CDR3 sequences, 12% of which are singletons. The sequences come from CD4+ T cells sorted from PBMCs, collected 15 days after the yellow fever booster vaccination. The origin of this receptor is a man between 18 and 35 years old who received the YFV17D yellow fever vaccine.

The CDR3 protein is CASSLDGASTDTQYF. The CDR3 DNA is TGTGCCAGCAGCTTAGACGGGGCCAGCACAGATACGCAGTATTTT. The chain is built from TRBV7-3 and TRBJ2-3, with D perhaps matching TRBD1 or TRBD2 (5 bases each). The CDR3 length is 15 residues. V shed 2 bases and J shed 0 bases, with 9 bases lying between them. From germline, CDR1 is SGHTA and CDR2 FQGTGA. Based on the CDR3 plus reference TRBV7-3 and TRBJ2-3, the full variable domain is GAGVSQTPSNKVTEKGKYVELRCDPISGHTALYWYRQSLGQGPEFLIYFQGTGAADDSGLPNDRFFAVRPEGSVSTLKIQRTERGDSAVYLCASSLDGASTDTQYFGPGTRLTVL.